The present T cell receptor beta chain was sequenced within a study of regulatory and conventional T cells in RAG deficiency. Genomic DNA came from blood regulatory T cells gated CD4+ CD25-high CD127-low. The CDR3 contains 16 residues. Germline CDR1 SGHTA, CDR2 FQGNSA. V was pared by 1 base and J by 4 bases, with 14 bases between. Sequencing used immunoSEQ multiplex PCR; TCRdb keeps in-frame clones, though not all of them. The sample carries roughly 30,000 clones, approximately 90% recorded once. The data were also submitted as part of a second study, on regulatory T cells. That publication notes: The primer mix had 52 TRBV and 13 TRBJ primers.

Sequencing used Tregs sorted from blood. The chain combines TRBV7-2 with TRBJ1-5; possibly TRBD1 for D (5 bases). This clonotype was obtained from a human donor in good health. CDR3 amino acids: CASSLVWGGLNQPQHF. In DNA form, the CDR3 reads TGTGCCAGCAGCTTAGTTTGGGGGGGATTAAATCAGCCCCAGCATTTT.